This T cell receptor beta chain derives from a study of cytomegalovirus exposure and HLA in healthy donors. From germline, CDR1 is MNHEY and CDR2 SVGAGI. V gave up 4 bases and J gave up 5 bases; unmatched junction bases: 6. The CDR3 contains 15 residues. The PCR ran on 60 Vbeta and 13 Jbeta primers. Using immunoSEQ multiplex PCR, the repertoire was profiled, and TCRdb retains in-frame clones only, with some absent. The sample carries 130,000 or so clones, over 60% recorded once. This sequence joins TRBV6-5 and TRBJ1-1, with 11 bases that match TRBD1. This clonotype originated in an older woman in good health and CMV-seronegative. The sequenced sample consisted of PBMCs. Here the CDR3 reads CASSSTGTGGTEAFF. DNA for the CDR3: TGTGCCAGCAGTTCAACCGGGACAGGGGGGACTGAAGCTTTCTTT.